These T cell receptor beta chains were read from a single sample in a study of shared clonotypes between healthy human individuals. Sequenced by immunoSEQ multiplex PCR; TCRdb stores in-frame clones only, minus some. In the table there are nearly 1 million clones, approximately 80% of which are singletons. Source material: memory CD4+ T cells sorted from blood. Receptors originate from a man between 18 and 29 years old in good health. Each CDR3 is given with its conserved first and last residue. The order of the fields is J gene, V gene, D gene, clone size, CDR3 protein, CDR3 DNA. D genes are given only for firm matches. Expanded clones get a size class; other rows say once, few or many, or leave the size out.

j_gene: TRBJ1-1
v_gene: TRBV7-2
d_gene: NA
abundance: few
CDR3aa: CASSLPKTATEAFF
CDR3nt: TGTGCCAGCAGCCTCCCCAAGACAGCCACTGAAGCTTTCTTT

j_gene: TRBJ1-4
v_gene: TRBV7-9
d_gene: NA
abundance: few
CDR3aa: CASSPLRVEKLFF
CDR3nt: TGTGCCAGCAGCCCCCTTAGGGTTGAAAAACTGTTTTTT

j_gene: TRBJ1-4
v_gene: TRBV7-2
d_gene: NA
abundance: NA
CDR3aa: CASSFKGAPNEKLFF
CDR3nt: TGTGCCAGCAGCTTTAAGGGCGCCCCTAATGAAAAACTGTTTTTT

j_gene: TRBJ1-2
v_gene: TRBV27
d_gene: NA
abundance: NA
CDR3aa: CASSLSRGVNGYTF
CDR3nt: TGTGCCAGCAGTTTATCTCGGGGGGTAAATGGCTACACCTTC

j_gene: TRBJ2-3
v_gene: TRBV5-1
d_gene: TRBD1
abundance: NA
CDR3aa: CASRREGALGATQYF
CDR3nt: TGCGCCAGCAGGAGAGAGGGGGCCCTTGGGGCTACGCAGTATTTT

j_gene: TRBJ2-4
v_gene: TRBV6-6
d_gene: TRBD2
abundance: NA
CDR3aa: CASTLLAGDIQYF
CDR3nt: TGTGCCAGCACCCTCTTGGCGGGGGACATTCAGTACTTC

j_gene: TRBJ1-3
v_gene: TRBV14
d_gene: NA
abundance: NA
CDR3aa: CASSPSRQGLLYGSGNTIYF
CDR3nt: TGTGCCAGCAGCCCATCTCGGCAGGGCCTCTTATACGGCTCTGGAAACACCATATATTTT

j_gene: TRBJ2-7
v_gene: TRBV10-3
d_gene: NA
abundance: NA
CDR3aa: CAIKEGLALGEQYF
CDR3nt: TGTGCCATCAAGGAGGGGCTAGCCCTAGGCGAGCAGTACTTC

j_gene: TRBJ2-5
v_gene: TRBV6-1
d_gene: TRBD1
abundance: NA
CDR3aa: CASSETPFTGTAKYQETQYF
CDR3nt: TGTGCCAGCAGTGAAACCCCCTTCACCGGGACAGCGAAGTACCAAGAGACCCAGTACTTC

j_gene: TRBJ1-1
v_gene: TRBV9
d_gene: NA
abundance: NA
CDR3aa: CASSGTGRTNTEAFF
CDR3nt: TGTGCCAGCAGCGGAACGGGACGCACGAACACTGAAGCTTTCTTT

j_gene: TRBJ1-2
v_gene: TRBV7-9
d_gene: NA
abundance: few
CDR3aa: CASSYLGGELNGYTF
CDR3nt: TGTGCCAGCAGCTACCTTGGGGGGGAGTTGAATGGCTACACCTTC

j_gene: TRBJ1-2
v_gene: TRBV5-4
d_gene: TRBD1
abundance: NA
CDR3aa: CASSPQQGAGYGYTF
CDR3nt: TGTGCCAGCAGCCCACAACAGGGGGCAGGCTATGGCTACACCTTC

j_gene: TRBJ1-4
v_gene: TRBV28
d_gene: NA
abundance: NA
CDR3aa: CAWGRVDEKLFF
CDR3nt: TGTGCGTGGGGCAGGGTCGATGAAAAACTGTTTTTT

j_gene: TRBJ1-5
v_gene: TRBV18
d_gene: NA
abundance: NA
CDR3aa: CASSPSDRQPQHF
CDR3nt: TGTGCCAGCTCACCCTCCGATAGGCAGCCCCAGCATTTT

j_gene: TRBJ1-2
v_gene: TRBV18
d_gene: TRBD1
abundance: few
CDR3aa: CASSPGVQGMDGYTF
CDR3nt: TGTGCCAGCTCACCAGGAGTACAGGGGATGGATGGCTACACCTTC

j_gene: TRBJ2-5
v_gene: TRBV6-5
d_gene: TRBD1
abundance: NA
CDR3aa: CASREGQGGRETQYF
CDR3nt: TGTGCCAGCAGGGAGGGACAGGGTGGCAGAGAGACCCAGTACTTC

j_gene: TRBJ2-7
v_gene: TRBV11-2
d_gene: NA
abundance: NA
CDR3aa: CASSLVRTASSYEQYF
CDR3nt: TGTGCCAGCAGCTTAGTTCGGACAGCGTCCTCCTACGAGCAGTACTTC

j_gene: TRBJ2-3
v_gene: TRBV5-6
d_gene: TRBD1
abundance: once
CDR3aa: CASSGRTGSGTDTQYF
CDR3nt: TGTGCCAGCAGCGGTCGGACAGGGTCGGGCACAGATACGCAGTATTTT

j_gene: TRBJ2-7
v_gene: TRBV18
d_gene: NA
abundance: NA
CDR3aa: CASSPGKHEQYF
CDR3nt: TGTGCCAGCTCACCGGGAAAGCACGAGCAGTACTTC

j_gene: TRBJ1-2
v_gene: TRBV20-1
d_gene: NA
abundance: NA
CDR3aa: CSAPLGEGYTF
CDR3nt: TGCAGTGCCCCACTCGGGGAAGGCTACACCTTC

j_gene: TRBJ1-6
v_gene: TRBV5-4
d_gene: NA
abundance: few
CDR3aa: CASSFGLGNRENSPLHF
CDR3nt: TGTGCCAGCAGCTTTGGGTTGGGAAATCGAGAAAATTCACCCCTCCACTTT

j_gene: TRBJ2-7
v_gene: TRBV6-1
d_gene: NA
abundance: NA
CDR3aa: CASSPRNEQYF
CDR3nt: TGTGCCAGCAGCCCTCGGAACGAGCAGTACTTC

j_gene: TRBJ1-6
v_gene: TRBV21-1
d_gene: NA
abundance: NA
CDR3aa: CASSKRGVYRGGSPLHF
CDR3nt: TGTGCCAGCAGCAAAAGGGGGGTGTATAGAGGGGGCTCACCCCTCCACTTT

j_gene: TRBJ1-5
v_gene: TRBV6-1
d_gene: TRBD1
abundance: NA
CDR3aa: CASSYRGRTDQPQHF
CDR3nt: TGTGCCAGCAGCTACAGGGGGCGCACGGATCAGCCCCAGCATTTT

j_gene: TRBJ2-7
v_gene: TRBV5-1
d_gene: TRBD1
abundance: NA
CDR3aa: CASSGGTGGRYEQYF
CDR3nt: TGCGCCAGCAGCGGTGGGACAGGGGGCCGGTACGAGCAGTACTTC

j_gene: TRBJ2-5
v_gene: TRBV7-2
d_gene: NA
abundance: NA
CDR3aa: CASSSRAGFGETQYF
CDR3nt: TGTGCCAGCAGCTCCCGGGCAGGGTTTGGGGAGACCCAGTACTTC

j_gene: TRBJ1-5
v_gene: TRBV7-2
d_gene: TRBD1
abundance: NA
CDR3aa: CASKERTGDNQPQHF
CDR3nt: TGTGCCTCAAAAGAAAGGACAGGTGATAATCAGCCCCAGCATTTT

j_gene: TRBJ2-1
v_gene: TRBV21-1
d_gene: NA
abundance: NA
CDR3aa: CASSKALGNNEQFF
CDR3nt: TGTGCCAGCAGCAAAGCCCTCGGGAACAATGAGCAGTTCTTC

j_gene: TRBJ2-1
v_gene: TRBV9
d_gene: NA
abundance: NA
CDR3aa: CASSPTLGDEQFF
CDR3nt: TGTGCCAGCAGCCCAACCCTCGGCGATGAGCAGTTCTTC